These T cell receptor beta chains were read from a single sample in a study of cytomegalovirus exposure and HLA in healthy donors. Sequencing used immunoSEQ multiplex PCR; TCRdb keeps in-frame clones, though not all of them. Of 150,000 or so clones in the sample, roughly 75% were seen once. The sample was PBMCs. The receptors stem from a woman between 35 and 50 years old in good health and CMV-seropositive. Each CDR3 is given without its conserved first and last residue.

J gene,V gene,CDR3 protein
TRBJ1-2,TRBV2,ASSEGLFGYT
TRBJ1-1,TRBV5-5,ASSLVAGANTEAF
.,TRBV5-1,ASSLVAGSDEQY
TRBJ2-1,TRBV5-1,ASTLVGLAGGNEQF
TRBJ2-5,TRBV19,ASTPAGRDREETQY
TRBJ2-4,TRBV29-1,SVFSGRALAKNIQY
TRBJ2-7,TRBV21-1,ATLPKCVPRGDEQY
TRBJ2-7,TRBV28,ASSFISGSGKDEQY
TRBJ2-5,TRBV19,ASSFGSWLKETQY
TRBJ2-7,TRBV29-1,SVTGQRSSYEQY
TRBJ2-7,TRBV4-3,ASSQRQNLYEQY
TRBJ2-6,TRBV7-2,ASSLVRTGSSGANVLT
TRBJ1-1,TRBV28,ASIHRGTEAF
TRBJ2-2,TRBV10-2,ASSEPTKPTGELF
TRBJ2-7,TRBV28,ASSRTSGLYEQY
TRBJ2-3,TRBV7-9,ATKPTGDTQY
TRBJ2-7,TRBV6-5,ASTGLGTGDEQY
TRBJ1-1,TRBV19,AVRRGPTNTEAF
TRBJ1-6,TRBV7-9,ASSPAGWNSPLH
TRBJ2-5,TRBV18,ASSPTPRETQY
TRBJ2-2,TRBV28,ATYRQNTGELF
TRBJ2-1,TRBV10-3,AISRRLAGGPDNEQF
TRBJ1-3,TRBV7-2,ASSGRTGALSGNTIY
TRBJ2-1,TRBV28,ASSPLATLLRPEQF
TRBJ1-1,TRBV28,ASRDHRDTEAF
TRBJ2-1,TRBV11-2,ASSLGLVQF
TRBJ1-2,TRBV19,ASSIGAGAYGYT
TRBJ2-2,TRBV7-2,ASSWTSANTGELF
TRBJ1-4,TRBV7-2,ASSLGTGINEKLF
TRBJ1-4,TRBV7-9,ASSGTGGGQEKLF
TRBJ2-7,TRBV27,ASSLGLAGYEQY